This T cell receptor beta chain was recorded in a study of blood T cells in healthy people across ages (dated by TCRdb to between 2014 and 2016). Concerning the study at large: In model experiments, template switching captured about one uniquely barcoded TCR beta cDNA molecule for every two T cells. Using deep sequencing normalized with unique cDNA molecular identifiers, the study measured how TCR beta repertoire diversity changes with age. Donors of different ages were randomly distributed across sequencing lanes to avoid experimental bias. Donors were grouped into four age groups: young (average roughly 17 years), middle-aged (around 39), aged (about 60) and long-lived (just over 80). For two donors (one aged 18 to 29 and one aged 80 or older), the study analyzed two additional independent replicas of 1 million unique cDNA reads from the same blood draw.

General findings and caveats noted by the study authors: Donor CMV infection status was unknown, potentially confounding age-related changes in expanded clonotypes. Observed TCR beta diversity per million T cells fell roughly linearly with age, and a significant reduction was already apparent by age approximately 41. Because profiling used bulk unsorted PBMCs, naive and antigen-experienced compartments could not be compared conclusively. Estimates of total diversity based on one million sequenced T cells were considered lower bounds and underestimates. A strong correlation was found between observed TCR beta diversity and the percentage of naive T cells measured by flow cytometry. Compared with the aged group, the long-lived group had more naive CD4+ T cells, fewer expanded clones and increased TCR diversity, suggesting age selection.

Note on this clonotype: Its specific antigen is unknown. No base quality values were provided; no much bigger clone lies one nucleotide off.

Donors were approximately 42 systemically healthy Caucasian individuals from Russia aged roughly 6 to 95 years. Around 10 milliliters of peripheral blood were collected from each donor into EDTA-treated Vacutainer tubes. Ficoll-Paque density-gradient centrifugation was used to isolate PBMCs, with at least 6.5 million obtained per sample. Trizol reagent was used to extract total RNA from PBMCs, with at least 5 micrograms per sample. For every donor, flow cytometry on a PBMC aliquot measured the percentage of naive CD45RAhigh/CD27high T cells. Cut back by 5 bases and 6 bases, the V and J ends lie 12 bases apart. There are 13 amino acids in the CDR3, from cysteine to phenylalanine inclusive. Of all the DNA, just the CDR3 is kept, 39 bases in frame from base 1. The library came from 5' RACE. The sequencer was an Illumina HiSeq 2500. A second PCR of about 6 to 12 cycles was run with a J-beta primer mix and a sample-barcoded 5' primer. Each TCR beta cDNA molecule received a unique molecular identifier from a template-switch 5' adaptor carrying 12 random nucleotides. At least 3 million CDR3-containing paired-end reads were obtained from each sample. First-strand cDNA was synthesized from all RNA with the Mint cDNA synthesis kit, primed by a TRBC-specific oligonucleotide. All cDNA was treated with uracil-DNA glycosylase and then went through a first 18-cycle PCR with the universal primers M1SS and BC2_uni_R. As for how the authors treated the data: Normalization of each sample was performed by random selection of 1 million high-quality reads, each carrying a distinct molecular identifier. Reads with shared molecular identifiers were discarded instead of being binned into consensus sequences. MiTCR, run with a Q25 quality threshold and the strictest error-elimination algorithm, handled CDR3 identification, clonotype clustering and error correction. A nonparametric unseen species model with Euler transformation was used to estimate lower-bound total TCR beta diversity. Through fastp at Q25 and MiXCR, TCRdb rebuilt clones from the public reads, retaining in-frame beta chains. Here each entry gathers all rows of one CDR3 protein and keeps the most common genes and DNA. The V and J calls follow TCRdb's processing rather than the paper's. This sample comprises about 750,000 distinct CDR3 sequences, 53% of them detected only once. Clones ranked in the top ten supply approximately 40% of the sample.

This receptor was obtained from a man of 80 years or more in good health. Sequenced input: blood. The V and J segments used are TRBV12-3 or TRBV12-4 and TRBJ2-3, with no reliable assignment of the D segment. CDR3 loop: CASSPYTVDTQYF. The DNA sequence follows: TGTGCCAGCAGTCCCTATACGGTCGATACGCAGTATTTT.